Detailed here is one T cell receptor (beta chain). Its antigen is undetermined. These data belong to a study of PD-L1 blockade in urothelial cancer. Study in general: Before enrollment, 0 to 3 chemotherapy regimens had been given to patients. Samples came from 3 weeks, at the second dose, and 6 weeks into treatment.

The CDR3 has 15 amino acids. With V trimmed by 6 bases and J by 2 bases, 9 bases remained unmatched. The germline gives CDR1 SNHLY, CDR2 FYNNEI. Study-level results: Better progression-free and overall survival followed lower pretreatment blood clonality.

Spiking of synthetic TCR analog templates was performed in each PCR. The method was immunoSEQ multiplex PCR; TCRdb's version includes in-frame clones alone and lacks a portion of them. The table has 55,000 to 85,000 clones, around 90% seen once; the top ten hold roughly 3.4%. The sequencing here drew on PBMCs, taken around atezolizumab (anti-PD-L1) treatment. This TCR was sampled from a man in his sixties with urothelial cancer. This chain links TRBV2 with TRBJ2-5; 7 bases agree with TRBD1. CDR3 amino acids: CASSVDRTSQETQYF. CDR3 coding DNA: TGTGCCAGCAGCGTGGACAGGACCTCGCAAGAGACCCAGTACTTC.